Each of the 18 T cell receptor beta chains below was sequenced from the same sample in a study of OX40 agonist ivuxolimab in advanced cancers. This table comes from immunoSEQ multiplex PCR, and its TCRdb copy is limited to in-frame clones, with some not included. The sample has over 75,000 clones, just over 90% seen once. Specimen: CD4+ or CD8+ T cells sorted from blood, collected in a trial of the OX40 agonist ivuxolimab. The receptors stem from an adult with an advanced solid tumor such as melanoma, head and neck, liver or kidney cancer.

This chain connects TRBV28 to TRBJ2-7; 8 nucleotides match TRBD1. The V segment lost 6 bases and the J segment 0 bases; nucleotides outside the gene matches: 22. Germline V gene lookup returns CDR1 MDHEN and CDR2 SYDVKM. CDR3 length: 20 amino acids. The DNA for the CDR3 is TGTGCCAGCAGCCTCCCACCGGACAGGGTGAGAGCGCGGAGCTCCTACGAGCAGTACTTC. Translating it yields CASSLPPDRVRARSSYEQYF.

This clone was observed once. This chain joins TRBV2 and TRBJ2-3; TRBD1 aligns across 9 bases. V trimming: 3 bases; J trimming: 6 bases; junction bases outside the gene matches: 7. The CDR3 is made up of 15 amino acids. CDR1 SNHLY and CDR2 FYNNEI come from the germline V gene. The CDR3 sequence: CASSDLGQGVDTQYF. The DNA of the CDR3 is TGTGCCAGCAGTGACTTGGGACAGGGTGTCGATACGCAGTATTTT.

The V and J genes are TRBV7-2 and TRBJ2-7, with 8 positions matching TRBD2. From germline, CDR1 is SGHTA and CDR2 FQGNSA. The CDR3 extends over 15 amino acids. V was pared by 5 bases and J by 3 bases, with 9 bases of the junction left unmatched. The CDR3 region is CASSQSGSSFYEQYF. CDR3 nucleotides: TGTGCCAGCAGCCAGAGCGGGAGTTCTTTCTACGAGCAGTACTTC.

This chain connects TRBV6-5 to TRBJ2-5, with D possibly TRBD2 on 5 matching bases. This CDR3 contains 13 residues. CDR1 and CDR2 (germline): MNHEY, SVGAGI. V gave up 5 bases and J gave up 3 bases, with 10 bases separating them. The CDR3 reads CASSQGLEETQYF. The DNA for the CDR3 is TGTGCCAGCAGTCAAGGACTGGAAGAGACCCAGTACTTC.

The rearrangement links TRBV11-3 to TRBJ1-3; unclear D gene. CDR1 SGHNT and CDR2 YENEEA come from the germline V gene. V lost 1 base, J lost 4 bases, and 14 bases lay in between. This CDR3 comprises 16 residues. CDR3: CASSLVSGTAGNTIYF. CDR3 coding DNA: TGTGCCAGCAGCTTAGTGTCAGGAACCGCCGGAAACACCATATATTTT.

J is TRBJ2-7 and V is TRBV7-6; D gene uncertain. Between the trimmed V and J ends, which lost 6 bases and 1 base, there was a span of 7 bases. The CDR3 is 12 amino acids. Germline-derived CDR1 and CDR2 are SGHVS and FNYEAQ. The CDR3 DNA follows: TGTGCCAGCAGTGGACCGTCCTACGAGCAGTACTTC. Encoded protein: CASSGPSYEQYF.

The V gene is TRBV30, the J gene TRBJ1-1; 7 bases fit TRBD1. CDR1 and CDR2 from the germline V gene are GTSNPN and SVGIG (reference sequence). This CDR3 has 13 residues. J was trimmed by 3 bases and V by 3 bases; bases with no gene match: 4. The CDR3 sequence: CAWSLQGDTEAFF. The CDR3 DNA is TGTGCCTGGAGCCTGCAGGGGGACACTGAAGCTTTCTTT.

This chain links TRBV18 with TRBJ1-2, with D possibly TRBD1 on 5 matching bases. Germline CDR1 and CDR2: KGHSH and LQKENI. V lost 4 bases, J lost 1 base, and 10 bases lay in between. CDR3 length: 14 residues. In DNA form, the CDR3 reads TGTGCCAGCTCACTTACGACAGATAACTATGGCTACACCTTC. It codes for CASSLTTDNYGYTF.

V and J are TRBV7-2 and TRBJ2-5, with 11 bases matching TRBD2. The CDR3 is made up of 13 amino acids. Per germline, CDR1 SGHTA and CDR2 FQGNSA. The V segment lost 5 bases and the J segment 4 bases; nucleotides outside the gene matches: 0. CDR3 nucleotides: TGTGCCAGCAGCGGACTAGCGGGAGAGACCCAGTACTTC. Encoded protein: CASSGLAGETQYF.

V is TRBV5-4 and J is TRBJ1-2; D possibly corresponds to TRBD1 (6 bases). Germline-derived CDR1 and CDR2 are SGHNT and YYREEE (reference sequence). This CDR3 is built from 16 residues. V lost 0 bases and J lost 4, with 16 bases in between. The CDR3 spells CASSLEQGRPAYGYTF. CDR3 nucleotide sequence: TGTGCCAGCAGCTTGGAGCAGGGGCGACCCGCCTATGGCTACACCTTC.

The chain carries TRBV10-3 and TRBJ1-2; D call uncertain. Germline assignment: CDR1 ENHRY and CDR2 SYGVKD. This CDR3 has 18 amino acids. With 2 bases removed from V and 6 bases from J, the gap between germline ends came to 25 bases. CDR3: CAISERQALNPLSNGYTF. The CDR3 nucleotides read TGTGCCATCAGTGAGAGGCAGGCCTTAAACCCGCTTTCTAATGGCTACACCTTC.

The chain recombines TRBV5-6 with TRBJ2-2, with D possibly TRBD1 on 6 matching bases. Germline assignment: CDR1 SGHDT and CDR2 YYEEEE. There are 14 residues in the CDR3. Trimming removed 4 bases from V and 7 bases from J, with 14 bases in between. DNA of the CDR3: TGTGCCAGCAGCCCCCCAGGGGTACACGGGGAGCTGTTTTTT. It specifies CASSPPGVHGELFF.

The chain uses TRBV19 and TRBJ2-5; 10 nucleotides align to TRBD2. Unmatched junction bases numbered 6, after V lost 7 bases and J lost 1 base. Germline assignment: CDR1 LNHDA and CDR2 SQIVND (reference sequence). The length of the CDR3 is 15 residues. CDR3 bases: TGTGCCAGTACCCCACTAGCGGGGACCCAAGAGACCCAGTACTTC. It translates to CASTPLAGTQETQYF.

The V call is TRBV5-4, the J call TRBJ2-1; 10 bases match TRBD1. In germline, CDR1 is SGHNT, CDR2 YYREEE (reference sequence). The CDR3 totals 17 residues. V was pared by 4 bases and J by 0 bases, with 7 bases of the junction left unmatched. CDR3 in amino acids: CASSAGTGDPSYNEQFF. CDR3 coding DNA: TGTGCCAGCAGCGCCGGGACAGGGGACCCCTCCTACAATGAGCAGTTCTTC.

The chain recombines TRBV28 with TRBJ1-2; no definite D call. Looked up from germline, CDR1 is MDHEN and CDR2 is SYDVKM. The CDR3 length is 13 residues. V lost 6 bases and J lost 8, with 16 bases in between. This chain's CDR3 is CASSPPPSWGYTF. The CDR3 DNA is TGTGCCAGCAGCCCCCCGCCAAGTTGGGGCTACACCTTC.

The V and J genes are TRBV7-9 and TRBJ2-3; D gene unclear. The CDR3 runs 12 residues. Trimming left V 5 bases short and J 6 bases short, with 9 bases between. CDR1 SEHNR and CDR2 FQNEAQ come from the germline V gene (reference sequence). CDR3 amino acids: CASSTNSDTQYF. The DNA of the CDR3 is TGTGCCAGCAGCACAAACAGCGATACGCAGTATTTT. The full variable domain, with the rest looked up from reference TRBV7-9 and TRBJ2-3, is DTGVSQNPRHKITKRGQNVTFRCDPISEHNRLYWYRQTLGQGPEFLTYFQNEAQLEKSRLLSDRFSAERPKGSFSTLEIQRTEQGDSAMYLCASSTNSDTQYFGPGTRLTVL.

This rearrangement joins TRBV5-6 to TRBJ1-3; TRBD1 aligns across 7 bases. V trimming: 2 bases; J trimming: 4 bases; junction bases outside the gene matches: 0. CDR1 is SGHDT, CDR2 YYEEEE, per germline. The CDR3 spans 13 residues. The CDR3 protein is CASSLQGGNTIYF. Here the CDR3 DNA reads TGTGCCAGCAGCTTACAGGGGGGAAACACCATATATTTT.

V and J are TRBV5-1 and TRBJ1-2; 11 positions agree with TRBD1. CDR3 length equals 15 residues. Germline CDR1 SGHRS, CDR2 YFSETQ. V shed 4 bases and J 6 bases; nucleotides not matched to a gene: 8. The CDR3 sequence is CASSPGQGAYDGYTF. DNA for the CDR3: TGCGCCAGCAGCCCAGGACAGGGGGCTTACGATGGCTACACCTTC.